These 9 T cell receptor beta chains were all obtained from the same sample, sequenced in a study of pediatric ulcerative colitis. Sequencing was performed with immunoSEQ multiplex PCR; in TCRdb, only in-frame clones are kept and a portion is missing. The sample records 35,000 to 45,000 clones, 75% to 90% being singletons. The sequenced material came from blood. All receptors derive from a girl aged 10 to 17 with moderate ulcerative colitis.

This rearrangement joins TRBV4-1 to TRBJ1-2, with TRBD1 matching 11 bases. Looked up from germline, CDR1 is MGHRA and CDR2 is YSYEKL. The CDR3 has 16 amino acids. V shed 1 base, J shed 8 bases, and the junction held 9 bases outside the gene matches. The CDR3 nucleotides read TGCGCCAGCAGCCAAGTTCAAGGACAGGGGGCGCGGGGCTACACCTTC. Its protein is CASSQVQGQGARGYTF.

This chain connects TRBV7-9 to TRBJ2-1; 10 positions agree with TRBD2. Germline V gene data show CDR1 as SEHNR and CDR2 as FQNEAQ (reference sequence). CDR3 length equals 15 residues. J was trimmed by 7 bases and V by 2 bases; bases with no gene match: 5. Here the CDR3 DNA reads TGTGCCAGCAGCTTATTACTAGCGGGGACAAATGAGCAGTTCTTC. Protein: CASSLLLAGTNEQFF.

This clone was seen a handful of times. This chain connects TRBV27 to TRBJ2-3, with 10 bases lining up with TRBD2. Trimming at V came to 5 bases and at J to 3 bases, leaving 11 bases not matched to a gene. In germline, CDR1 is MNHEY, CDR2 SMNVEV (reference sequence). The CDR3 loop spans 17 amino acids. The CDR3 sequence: CASSPGLAYRVTDTQYF. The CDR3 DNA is TGTGCCAGCAGTCCGGGACTAGCGTACAGAGTAACAGATACGCAGTATTTT.

In DNA form, the CDR3 reads TGTGCCAGCAGCGTTAACTATGGCTACACCTTC. It yields the protein CASSVNYGYTF. The chain carries TRBV28 and TRBJ1-2; no definite D call. V gave up 6 bases and J gave up 1 base, with 3 bases separating them. This CDR3 is built from 11 residues. The germline V gene encodes CDR1 MDHEN and CDR2 SYDVKM.

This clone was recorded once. DNA for the CDR3: TGTGCCAGCTCACACACAGGGAACGAAAAACTGTTTTTT. It yields the protein CASSHTGNEKLFF. The V call is TRBV18, the J call TRBJ1-4, with D possibly being TRBD1 (6 bases). CDR1 is KGHSH and CDR2 is LQKENI in the germline V gene. Between the trimmed V and J ends, which lost 4 bases and 8 bases, there was a span of 11 bases. The CDR3 contains 13 residues. Together with reference TRBV18 and TRBJ1-4, the CDR3 gives the full variable domain: NAGVMQNPRHLVRRRGQEARLRCSPMKGHSHVYWYRQLPEEGLKFMVYLQKENIIDESGMPKERFSAEFPKEGPSILRIQQVVRGDSAAYFCASSHTGNEKLFFGSGTQLSVL.

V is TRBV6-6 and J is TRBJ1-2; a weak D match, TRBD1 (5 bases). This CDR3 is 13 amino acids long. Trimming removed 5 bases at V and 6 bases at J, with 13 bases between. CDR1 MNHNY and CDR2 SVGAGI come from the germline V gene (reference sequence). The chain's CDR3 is CASSPGTADGYTF. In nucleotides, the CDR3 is TGTGCCAGCAGTCCCGGGACGGCGGATGGCTACACCTTC.

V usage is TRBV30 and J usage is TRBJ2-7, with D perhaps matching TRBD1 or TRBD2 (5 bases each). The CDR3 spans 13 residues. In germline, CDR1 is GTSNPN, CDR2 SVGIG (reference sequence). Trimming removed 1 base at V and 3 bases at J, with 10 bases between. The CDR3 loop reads CAWSGGILYEQYF. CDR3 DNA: TGTGCCTGGAGTGGGGGGATCCTCTACGAGCAGTACTTC.

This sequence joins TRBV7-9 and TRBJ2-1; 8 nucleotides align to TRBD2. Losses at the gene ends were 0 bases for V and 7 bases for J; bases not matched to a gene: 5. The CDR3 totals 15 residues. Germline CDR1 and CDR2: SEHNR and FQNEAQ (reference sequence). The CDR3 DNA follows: TGTGCCAGCAGCTTAGCATTAGCGGGACTAAATGAGCAGTTCTTC. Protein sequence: CASSLALAGLNEQFF.

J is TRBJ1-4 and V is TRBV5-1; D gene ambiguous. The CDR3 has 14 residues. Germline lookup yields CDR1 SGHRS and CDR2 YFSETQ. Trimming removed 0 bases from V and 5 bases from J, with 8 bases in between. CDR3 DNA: TGCGCCAGCAGCTTGGGCCAGCTGAATGAAAAACTGTTTTTT. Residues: CASSLGQLNEKLFF.